Listed here are 16 T cell receptor beta chains from one sample, sequenced in a study of blood T cell repertoires in COVID-19. Only in-frame clones appear in the TCRdb table, and some are missing; sequencing was by immunoSEQ multiplex PCR. In the table there are roughly 210,000 clones, around four fifths of which are singletons. The sample comprised peripheral blood. These receptors were collected from a woman aged 80 or older with COVID-19, enrolled during active disease.

V usage is TRBV5-6 and J usage is TRBJ1-1; D is undetermined. CDR3 length: 15 residues. V shed 7 bases and J shed 0 bases, with 16 bases lying between them. Germline assignment: CDR1 SGHDT and CDR2 YYEEEE. The CDR3, as DNA: TGTGCCAGCCAAGAAGTGAGGGCGGTGAACACTGAAGCTTTCTTT. Its translation: CASQEVRAVNTEAFF.

The V and J genes are TRBV24-1 and TRBJ1-1; D possibly corresponds to TRBD1 (5 bases). Germline values: CDR1 KGHDR, CDR2 SFDVKD. Trimming left V 1 base short and J 3 bases short, with 20 bases between. The CDR3 spans 18 residues. Written as DNA, the CDR3 is TGTGCCACCAGTGATTTCATTGTAAGGGCTGGGGGGGACACTGAAGCTTTCTTT. It encodes CATSDFIVRAGGDTEAFF.

V is TRBV28 and J is TRBJ1-1, with TRBD1 matching 8 bases. CDR3 length equals 16 residues. Germline V gene sequence: CDR1 MDHEN, CDR2 SYDVKM. Trimming at V came to 6 bases and at J to 5 bases, leaving 14 bases not matched to a gene. CDR3 sequence reads: CASRYPRGLEGTEAFF. DNA of the CDR3: TGTGCCAGCAGATATCCCAGGGGGCTGGAGGGAACTGAAGCTTTCTTT.

CDR3 sequence: CASSPSGEYTGELFF. Here the CDR3 DNA reads TGCGCCAGCAGTCCCAGCGGGGAGTACACCGGGGAGCTGTTTTTT. This sequence joins TRBV10-1 and TRBJ2-2; TRBD2 matches 7 bases. This CDR3 region has 15 residues. CDR1 is WNHNN, CDR2 SYGVQD, per germline (reference sequence). V shed 5 bases and J 3 bases; nucleotides not matched to a gene: 6.

The gene calls are TRBV4-1 and TRBJ2-3; 10 positions match TRBD2. V gave up 6 bases and J gave up 2 bases; unmatched junction bases: 5. CDR1 is MGHRA and CDR2 is YSYEKL in the germline V gene. This CDR3 comprises 15 residues. In DNA, the CDR3 is TGCGCCAGCAGTCGTAGCGGGGGGTACACAGATACGCAGTATTTT. This gives the protein CASSRSGGYTDTQYF.

The rearrangement uses TRBV6-2 or TRBV6-3 and TRBJ1-6, with D possibly TRBD1 on 5 matching bases. Trimming stripped 2 bases from V and 0 bases from J, with 8 bases between. The CDR3 has 16 amino acids. Germline V lookup: CDR1 MNHEY, CDR2 SVGEGT. CDR3 region: CASSYGADSYNSPLHF. The CDR3 DNA follows: TGTGCCAGCAGTTACGGGGCAGACTCCTATAATTCACCCCTCCACTTT.

CDR3 protein: CASSKAAKEGASSYEQYV. The CDR3 region has the DNA TGTGCCAGCAGCAAAGCGGCAAAAGAAGGGGCAAGCTCCTACGAGCAGTACGTC. The chain combines TRBV21-1 with TRBJ2-7; the table's D gene call, TRBD1, was not cross checked with the DNA. TRBV21-1 is deemed a pseudogene. The CDR3 consists of 18 residues.

The count of this clone is one. This sequence joins TRBV19 and TRBJ1-4, with 8 bases lining up with TRBD1. V lost 3 bases and J lost 8; bases outside the gene matches: 8. The CDR3 has 15 amino acids. Germline V gene data show CDR1 as LNHDA and CDR2 as SQIVND (reference sequence). The CDR3: CASSIGGRGREKLFF. For the CDR3, the DNA is TGTGCCAGTAGTATTGGAGGCAGGGGGCGAGAAAAACTGTTTTTT.

The V and J genes are TRBV24-1 and TRBJ2-1; TRBD1 matches 9 bases. This CDR3 contains 13 residues. The germline gives CDR1 KGHDR, CDR2 SFDVKD. V was clipped by 5 bases and J by 9 bases; unmatched bases: 4. For the CDR3, the DNA is TGTGCCACCAGTGGGAGGACAGGGGCTGAGCAGTTCTTC. Translation: CATSGRTGAEQFF.

V and J are TRBV7-9 and TRBJ1-1; 8 nucleotides line up with TRBD1. J lost 1 base, V lost 5 bases, and 6 bases had no gene match. The CDR3 has 15 amino acids. The V gene's germline CDR1 is SEHNR and CDR2 FQNEAQ (reference sequence). CDR3 sequence: CASSRWDRPNTEAFF. CDR3 DNA: TGTGCCAGCAGCCGATGGGACAGGCCGAACACTGAAGCTTTCTTT.

The V call is TRBV28, the J call TRBJ1-4; a weak D match, TRBD1 (6 bases). Germline V lookup: CDR1 MDHEN, CDR2 SYDVKM. V gave up 8 bases and J gave up 4 bases, with 17 bases separating them. CDR3 length: 15 amino acids. The CDR3 spells CASGRRGRINEKLFF. In nucleotides, the CDR3 is TGTGCCAGCGGTCGCAGGGGACGGATTAATGAAAAACTGTTTTTT.

This chain links TRBV5-1 with TRBJ2-2, with 13 bases aligning to TRBD2. V lost 4 bases to trimming and J lost 9 bases; unmatched junction nucleotides: 9. This CDR3 region has 16 residues. CDR1 and CDR2 from the germline V gene are SGHRS and YFSETQ. In DNA, the CDR3 is TGCGCCAGCAGCGGACTAGCGGGGGCTACGTTCCGGGAGCTGTTTTTT. It codes for CASSGLAGATFRELFF.

The genes are TRBV7-9 and TRBJ1-2; 9 bases match TRBD1. CDR1 is SEHNR and CDR2 is FQNEAQ in the germline V gene (reference sequence). The CDR3 covers 14 residues. The ends lost 3 bases at V and 5 bases at J; junction bases unmatched: 4. The CDR3 nucleotides are TGTGCCAGCAGCTTCCGGGACAGGGCGTATGGCTACACCTTC. Encoded protein: CASSFRDRAYGYTF. The complete variable domain, with remaining parts taken from reference TRBV7-9 and TRBJ1-2, reads DTGVSQNPRHKITKRGQNVTFRCDPISEHNRLYWYRQTLGQGPEFLTYFQNEAQLEKSRLLSDRFSAERPKGSFSTLEIQRTEQGDSAMYLCASSFRDRAYGYTFGSGTRLTVV.

The chain has TRBV19 and TRBJ1-6; the D is unclear. The length of the CDR3 is 14 residues. Deletions cut 5 bases from V and 7 bases from J, with 12 bases between. Germline V gene data show CDR1 as LNHDA and CDR2 as SQIVND (reference sequence). CDR3 region: CASSALGGNSPLHF. DNA of the CDR3: TGTGCCAGTAGTGCTCTAGGAGGAAATTCACCCCTCCACTTT.

The chain recombines TRBV10-2 with TRBJ1-1, with D tentatively TRBD1 (5 bases). Germline CDR1 is WSHSY and CDR2 is SAAADI. The CDR3 spans 12 residues. V dropped 3 bases and J dropped 5 bases, with 7 bases sitting between them. The CDR3 here is CASSEGVTEAFF. Written as DNA, the CDR3 is TGCGCCAGCAGTGAAGGGGTTACTGAAGCTTTCTTT.

This chain uses TRBV28 with TRBJ1-3; D unclear. CDR1 is MDHEN and CDR2 is SYDVKM in the germline V gene. Trimming took off 3 bases at V and 4 bases at J, with 10 bases between the two ends. This CDR3 contains 14 residues. The CDR3 bases are TGTGCCAGCAGTTTCAACGGGAGAGGAAACACCATATATTTT. This codes for CASSFNGRGNTIYF.